This T cell receptor (beta chain) was obtained from a study of blood T cells in healthy people across ages. Study in general: The template switching approach captured approximately one barcoded beta molecule for every two T cells.

Every sample gave at least 5 micrograms of total RNA when it was extracted. The use of a sample-barcoded 5' primer and a J-beta primer mix characterized a second PCR of about 7 to 12 cycles. TCRdb fed the 5' RACE reads into MiXCR, producing one record per CDR3 protein. The sample records around 700,000 distinct CDR3 sequences, just under 25% being singletons. In addition, the sample was reused for a study of T cells of mothers and their children. That publication notes: Random nucleotides (2-4) and sample barcodes were added by the M1S primer used in the second PCR.

The receptor comes from a boy younger than 18 in good health. Sequencing was done on a sample of blood.

CDR3 sequence (DNA): TGTGCCATTCGTCGGGACAGGGTAATCTATGAGCAGTTCTTC. Translation gives CAIRRDRVIYEQFF. The chain recombines TRBV27 with TRBJ2-1; 9 bases align to TRBD1. The germline V gene encodes CDR1 MNHEY and CDR2 SMNVEV (reference sequence). This CDR3 spans 14 amino acids. J gave up 8 bases and V 10 bases, and 12 bases lay outside the gene matches.